The present T cell receptor beta chain was sequenced within a study of cytomegalovirus exposure and HLA in healthy donors. In germline, CDR1 is LNHNV, CDR2 YYDKDF (reference sequence). The CDR3 contains 14 residues. Trimming cost V 8 bases and J 11 bases; bases outside gene matches: 13. This clone occurred a few times. It was with 60 Vbeta and 13 Jbeta primers that the PCR ran. Libraries were prepared by immunoSEQ multiplex PCR; TCRdb keeps only in-frame clonotypes and omits some of them. In the table there are 75,000 to 100,000 clones, 7.6% of which are singletons. The TCR originated in a man in his fifties in good health and CMV-seronegative. The specimen was PBMCs. The chain is built from TRBV15 and TRBJ1-3; 9 bases are a match to TRBD1. CDR3: CATRPDRGLGSIYF. Here the CDR3 DNA reads TGTGCCACCCGCCCGGACAGGGGCTTAGGGTCCATATATTTT.